This record concerns one T cell receptor (beta chain) sequence. Its specificity is unknown. Sample-barcoded 5' priming and a J-beta primer mix drove a second PCR of 7 to 11 cycles. TCRdb analysed the 5' RACE reads with MiXCR anew, one entry per CDR3 protein. The top ten hold 7% to 9.5% of the sample, which has fewer than 1.5 million distinct CDR3 sequences, 42% seen once. The sample comes from a study of blood T cells in healthy people across ages. The ends lost 3 bases at V and 6 bases at J; junction bases unmatched: 15. Germline V gene lookup returns CDR1 MGHRA and CDR2 YSYEKL. This CDR3 region has 17 residues. General study results and limits: Strong correlation was found linking TCR beta diversity to naive T cell percentage. A roughly linear age-dependent decrease characterized TCR beta diversity per million T cells.

The sequencing input was blood. The receptor was isolated from a young woman in good health. The genes are TRBV4-1 and TRBJ2-7; 9 bases line up with TRBD1. CDR3: CASSQDRGLTSTVEQYF. CDR3 sequence (DNA): TGCGCCAGCAGCCAGGACAGGGGCCTAACTTCTACGGTCGAGCAGTACTTC.